The 10 T cell receptor beta chains in this list originate from one sample, sequenced in a study of beta chain features in type 1 diabetes. cDNA synthesis used the whole RNA isolate, giving expressed TCRB sequences. TCRdb's copy holds only in-frame clones and misses some; the assay was immunoSEQ multiplex PCR. The data contain around 320,000 clones, 13% to 15% of them singletons. The sequenced material came from central memory CD4+ T cells from blood. The receptors were sampled from a man in his thirties or forties in good health.

This clone was observed at least ten times. The chain recombines TRBV7-2 with TRBJ1-1, with TRBD1 identical over 7 bases. Per germline, CDR1 SGHTA and CDR2 FQGNSA. The CDR3 spans 13 residues. V dropped 8 bases and J dropped 11; count of bases not matched to a gene: 14. DNA of the CDR3: TGTGCCAGCTGCAGGACAGGCTCGCAGGGGGCTTTCTTT. This sequence encodes CASCRTGSQGAFF. The whole variable domain, remainder taken from reference TRBV7-2 and TRBJ1-1, is GAGVSQSPSNKVTEKGKDVELRCDPISGHTALYWYRQSLGQGLEFLIYFQGNSAPDKSGLPSDRFSAERTGGSVSTLTIQRTQQEDSAVYLCASCRTGSQGAFFGQGTRLTVV.

The J gene is TRBJ1-2, the V gene TRBV29-1; 8 bases align to TRBD1. J lost 0 bases, V lost 3 bases, and 9 bases had no gene match. The CDR3 covers 16 residues. Germline assignment: CDR1 SQVTM and CDR2 ANQGSEA. The chain's CDR3 is CSVEGRGRQANYGYTF. CDR3 sequence (DNA): TGCAGCGTTGAGGGCAGGGGGCGGCAGGCTAACTATGGCTACACCTTC. Supplemented by reference TRBV29-1 and TRBJ1-2, the full variable domain reads SAVISQKPSRDICQRGTSLTIQCQVDSQVTMMFWYRQQPGQSLTLIATANQGSEATYESGFVIDKFPISRPNLTFSTLTVSNMSPEDSSIYLCSVEGRGRQANYGYTFGSGTRLTVV.

This clone was counted ten times or more. This chain connects TRBV7-8 to TRBJ2-1; 11 nucleotides line up with TRBD2. The V gene end was trimmed by 2 bases and the J gene end by 6 bases; junction bases not matched to a gene: 3. Germline CDR1 is SGHVS and CDR2 is FQNEAQ. This CDR3 comprises 15 residues. The CDR3 loop is CASSLTSGRFNEQFF. The DNA of the CDR3 is TGTGCCAGCAGCTTAACTAGCGGGAGATTCAATGAGCAGTTCTTC.

This clone was seen repeatedly, ten times or more. V usage is TRBV30 and J usage is TRBJ2-6, with D unclear. The CDR3 extends over 12 amino acids. V lost 3 bases and J lost 12, with 12 bases in between. CDR1 is GTSNPN, CDR2 SVGIG, per germline (reference sequence). For the CDR3, the DNA is TGTGCCTGGAGGAACATTCCAAGCGTCCTGACTTTC. This codes for CAWRNIPSVLTF.

There are a few counts of this clone. The chain joins TRBV7-9 to TRBJ2-5; TRBD2 is a possible D gene (5 bases). V was cut by 2 bases and J by 5 bases, with 15 bases left in between. The CDR3 extends over 15 amino acids. Looked up from germline, CDR1 is SEHNR and CDR2 is FQNEAQ (reference sequence). CDR3 amino acids: CASSLQREGVETQYF. The CDR3 DNA sequence: TGTGCCAGCAGCTTACAGCGCGAGGGTGTGGAGACCCAGTACTTC.

This clone has ten or more counts. The chain combines TRBV6-5 with TRBJ2-2; tentatively, D is TRBD2 (5 bases). The length of the CDR3 is 14 residues. From germline, CDR1 is MNHEY and CDR2 SVGAGI. The V gene lost 7 bases and the J gene lost 5 bases, with 14 bases spanning the gap. The CDR3 reads CASIRGSGTGELFF. The CDR3 DNA follows: TGTGCCAGCATCCGGGGATCAGGAACCGGGGAGCTGTTTTTT.

J is TRBJ1-2 and V is TRBV7-6; the D gene is possibly TRBD1 (5 bases). There are 16 residues in the CDR3. Germline CDR1 and CDR2: SGHVS and FNYEAQ. Trimming stripped 2 bases from V and 8 bases from J, with 21 bases between. CDR3 nucleotide sequence: TGTGCCAGCAGCTTAATTGTGGCGACAGACCTTAGGGGCTACACCTTC. Its protein product is CASSLIVATDLRGYTF.

This clone was observed a few times. The chain carries TRBV6-6 and TRBJ2-5, with TRBD1 as a possible D gene (5 bases). CDR1 is MNHNY and CDR2 is SVGAGI in the germline V gene (reference sequence). The V and J ends lost 6 bases and 8 bases respectively, with 25 bases between them. This CDR3 region has 16 residues. The CDR3 loop reads CASRHYRPEVEATQYF. In DNA form, the CDR3 reads TGTGCCAGCAGACATTACAGGCCCGAGGTAGAAGCAACCCAGTACTTC.

A few counts support this clone. This sequence joins TRBV4-2 and TRBJ1-3; possible D gene TRBD1, 5 bases. The V end was cut by 1 base, the J end by 2 bases, with 9 bases between. Germline CDR1 is LGHNA and CDR2 is YNFKEQ. The CDR3 has 15 residues. Here the CDR3 reads CASSQVVGAGNTIYF. The CDR3 DNA reads TGTGCCAGCAGCCAAGTCGTAGGGGCTGGAAACACCATATATTTT.

This clone was counted between two and nine times. The same CDR3 also results from other DNA sequences found in this sample. CDR3 amino acids: CASSPEGGGYGYTF. CDR3 DNA sequence: TGTGCCAGCAGCCCGGAGGGGGGAGGCTATGGCTACACCTTC. The rearrangement links TRBV7-2 to TRBJ1-2, with D possibly TRBD1 on 6 matching bases. Trimming stripped 5 bases from V and 4 bases from J, with 14 bases between. Germline CDR1 and CDR2: SGHTA and FQGNSA. CDR3 length equals 14 residues.